Listed below are T cell receptor beta chains from one sample, sequenced in a study of cytomegalovirus exposure and HLA in healthy donors. Method: immunoSEQ multiplex PCR; TCRdb's copy keeps in-frame clones and lacks some. The table includes just over 150,000 clones, approximately 79% detected once. The specimen sequenced was PBMCs. These receptors came from a man aged 35-49 years in good health and CMV-seropositive. CDR3s include the opening cysteine and the closing phenylalanine or tryptophan. A D gene is named only where the DNA matches it firmly. Clone sizes are given selectively: once, few, many, or a class where the clone is expanded.

TRBD1	TRBV9	.	TRBJ1-6	CASSVGTANSPLHF	TGTGCCAGCAGCGTGGGGACAGCGAATTCACCCCTCCACTTT
.	TRBV29-1	.	TRBJ2-5	CSVEVRDRQETQYF	TGCAGCGTTGAAGTGAGGGATCGTCAAGAGACCCAGTACTTC
TRBD2	TRBV6-4	.	TRBJ2-1	CASSALAGGYNEQFF	TGTGCCAGCAGTGCCCTAGCGGGGGGATACAATGAGCAGTTCTTC
TRBD1	TRBV28	.	TRBJ1-6	CASGDRGNF	TGTGCCAGCGGGGACAGGGGAAACTTT
.	TRBV5-6	.	TRBJ2-1	CASSFLVNVQSRGRNEQFF	TGTGCCAGCAGCTTCCTCGTCAACGTCCAATCCCGGGGGAGGAATGAGCAGTTCTTC
.	TRBV4-3	.	TRBJ1-2	CASSQDLRGSGGYTF	TGCGCCAGCAGCCAAGATCTGAGGGGGAGCGGTGGCTACACCTTC
.	TRBV4-1	.	TRBJ1-1	CASSQGLGAPEAFF	TGCGCCAGCAGCCAGGGATTGGGGGCCCCTGAAGCTTTCTTT
.	TRBV5-6	few	TRBJ2-5	CASSFTEETQYF	TGTGCCAGCAGCTTTACGGAAGAGACCCAGTACTTC
TRBD1	TRBV9	once	TRBJ2-5	CASSQGVQLQETQYF	TGTGCCAGCAGCCAGGGGGTGCAGCTCCAAGAGACCCAGTACTTC
.	TRBV7-3	.	TRBJ1-6	CASSLTGRSPLHF	TGTGCCAGCAGCTTAACGGGGAGATCACCCCTCCACTTT
.	TRBV7-8	.	TRBJ1-2	CASSSQGFYGYTF	TGTGCCAGCAGCTCTCAGGGTTTCTATGGCTACACCTTC
TRBD2	TRBV9	.	TRBJ2-3	CASSVAMAGGPADTQYF	TGTGCCAGCAGCGTAGCTATGGCGGGGGGCCCGGCAGATACGCAGTATTTT
TRBD1	TRBV27	.	TRBJ2-3	CASSTGQGATDTQYF	TGTGCCAGCAGTACCGGACAGGGAGCCACAGATACGCAGTATTTT
TRBD2	TRBV4-3	.	TRBJ2-1	CASRGGLVGEQFF	TGCGCCAGCCGGGGGGGGTTGGTAGGTGAGCAGTTCTTC
TRBD2	TRBV5-1	once	TRBJ2-5	CASSLLPSGTSGGQETQYF	TGCGCCAGCAGCTTATTACCATCCGGGACTAGCGGGGGCCAAGAGACCCAGTACTTC
TRBD1	TRBV29-1	once	TRBJ2-3	CSQDRATDTQYF	TGCAGCCAGGACAGGGCAACAGATACGCAGTATTTT
.	TRBV7-2	.	TRBJ2-7	CASSLRAGTYEQYF	TGTGCCAGCAGCCTACGCGCAGGGACCTACGAGCAGTACTTC
.	TRBV5-1	.	TRBJ1-3	CASSLGGNLISGNTIYF	TGCGCCAGCAGCTTGGGTGGCAATCTGATTTCTGGAAACACCATATATTTT
.	TRBV5-4	few	TRBJ1-2	CASSLFTGGYTF	TGTGCCAGCAGCTTGTTTACCGGGGGCTACACCTTC
TRBD1	TRBV19	.	TRBJ1-6	CASSRETGGNSPLHF	TGTGCCAGTAGTAGGGAGACAGGGGGGAATTCACCCCTCCACTTT
.	TRBV18	few	TRBJ1-6	CASSPAEGLPLHF	TGTGCCAGCTCACCCGCGGAGGGCTTACCCCTCCACTTT
TRBD1	TRBV7-2	.	TRBJ1-1	CASSSSTGPTEAFF	TGTGCCAGCAGCTCCTCGACAGGGCCCACTGAAGCTTTCTTT
.	TRBV29-1	.	TRBJ1-1	CSVEVRREGEAFF	TGCAGCGTTGAAGTTCGCAGGGAAGGTGAAGCTTTCTTT
TRBD1	TRBV27	.	TRBJ1-2	CASSLATGGGYTF	TGTGCCAGCAGTTTAGCGACAGGGGGTGGCTACACCTTC
.	TRBV29-1	.	TRBJ1-1	CSVLLGRTEAFF	TGCAGCGTATTGTTGGGGAGAACTGAAGCTTTCTTT
TRBD1	TRBV18	.	TRBJ1-1	CASSPGQVSYTEAFF	TGTGCCAGCTCACCAGGACAGGTTAGTTACACTGAAGCTTTCTTT
TRBD1	TRBV11-1	few	TRBJ1-6	CASSWGQKNSPLHF	TGTGCCAGCAGCTGGGGACAGAAGAATTCACCCCTCCACTTT
.	TRBV2	.	TRBJ1-5	CASSEGGGSQPQHF	TGTGCCAGCAGTGAAGGAGGGGGAAGTCAGCCCCAGCATTTT
.	TRBV7-8	few	TRBJ1-6	CASSLVRANSPLHF	TGTGCCAGCAGCTTGGTCAGGGCTAATTCACCCCTCCACTTT
.	TRBV2	.	TRBJ1-3	CASRAGSGPGNTIYF	TGTGCCAGCAGGGCAGGGTCGGGCCCTGGAAACACCATATATTTT
.	TRBV9	few	TRBJ1-2	CASSAGGVSGYTF	TGTGCCAGCAGCGCGGGGGGGGTCTCTGGCTACACCTTC
TRBD2	TRBV11-2	.	TRBJ2-7	CASSSAGLAGYEQYF	TGTGCCAGCAGCTCCGCGGGACTAGCGGGATACGAGCAGTACTTC
.	TRBV4-3	.	TRBJ2-1	CASSQDRTGGQYNEQFF	TGCGCCAGCAGCCAAGATAGAACGGGGGGACAATACAATGAGCAGTTCTTC
TRBD2	TRBV6-1	once	TRBJ2-7	CASRQSGGHYEQYF	TGTGCCAGCAGACAAAGCGGGGGGCACTACGAGCAGTACTTC
.	TRBV7-8	.	TRBJ1-4	CASSLGGHKALFF	TGTGCCAGCAGCTTGGGGGGTCACAAAGCCCTGTTTTTT
.	TRBV18	.	TRBJ2-7	CASSPLPDNYEQYF	TGTGCCAGCTCACCACTGCCGGACAACTACGAGCAGTACTTC
.	TRBV25-1	.	TRBJ2-3	CASRGGGRDTQYF	TGTGCCAGCAGAGGGGGGGGCAGGGATACGCAGTATTTT